This T cell receptor beta chain was profiled in a study of PD-L1 blockade in urothelial cancer. Points on this clone: Its antigen is currently unknown.

Clones were sequenced by immunoSEQ multiplex PCR, and TCRdb holds only the in-frame ones, with some missing. This table has 60,000 or so clones, under 90% appearing once. The CDR3 is made up of 14 amino acids. The V end lost 7 bases, the J end lost 2 bases, and 11 bases lay between the germline ends. Germline assignment: CDR1 MDHEN and CDR2 SYDVKM. Study results and limitations: Below-median pretreatment blood TCR clonality predicted better survival.

Time point reported: pretreatment peripheral blood. This receptor was obtained from a man in his 70s with urothelial cancer. The rearrangement joins TRBV28 to TRBJ2-2, with a tentative D call TRBD2 (5 bases). Material: PBMCs, obtained around atezolizumab (anti-PD-L1) treatment. The CDR3 protein is CASKRSGNTGELFF. CDR3 DNA: TGTGCCAGCAAACGGAGCGGAAACACCGGGGAGCTGTTTTTT.